The 20 T cell receptor beta chains listed next were all sequenced from one sample in a study of T cells in Graves' hyperthyroidism and ophthalmopathy. Researchers amplified the TCR beta CDR3 regions from RNA transcripts. First-round RT-PCR of the TCR CDR3 relied on the HTBI primer set. TCRdb re-analysed the multiplex PCR reads in MiXCR, keeping a single row per CDR3 protein. Here the sample spans approximately 400,000 distinct CDR3 sequences, around 15% being singletons. The sequenced sample was blood. These receptors were taken from a woman aged 30 to 39 with Graves' ophthalmopathy.

In its sample, this clonotype was seen a few times. CDR3 sequence (DNA): TGTGCCAGCAGTTCTATAACAGGGGGTAGTGGCGGGGAGCTGTTTTTT. This gives the protein CASSSITGGSGGELFF. The gene calls are TRBV2 and TRBJ2-2; 8 bases are a match to TRBD1. The CDR3 has 16 amino acids. J lost 7 bases, V lost 5 bases, and 12 bases had no gene match. Germline loops: CDR1 SNHLY, CDR2 FYNNEI.

This clonotype occurred many times. CDR3 residues: CASSENYEQYF. In DNA form, the CDR3 reads TGTGCCAGCAGCGAAAACTACGAGCAGTACTTC. The rearrangement uses TRBV2 and TRBJ2-7; D not certain. This CDR3 spans 11 amino acids. CDR1 SNHLY and CDR2 FYNNEI come from the germline V gene. The V end was cut by 6 bases, the J end by 3 bases, with 6 bases between.

As regards this clonotype: This clone may be a read error of a much larger clone one base away. The chain is built from TRBV28 and TRBJ2-1, with D possibly being TRBD1 (7 bases). This CDR3 contains 13 residues. Per the germline V gene, CDR1 is MDHEN and CDR2 is SYDVKM. Trimming left V 3 bases short and J 10 bases short, with 13 bases between. CDR3 residues: CASSFRGAREQFF. The CDR3, as DNA: TGTGCCAGCAGTTTCAGGGGGGCCAGGGAGCAGTTCTTC. The variable domain in full, with the rest retrieved from reference TRBV28 and TRBJ2-1, is DVKVTQSSRYLVKRTGEKVFLECVQDMDHENMFWYRQDPGLGLRLIYFSYDVKMKEKGDIPEGYSVSREKKERFSLILESASTNQTSMYLCASSFRGAREQFFGPGTRLTVL.

This clonotype showed up just a few times. This chain links TRBV6-6 with TRBJ2-2; TRBD1 agrees at 10 bases. CDR3 length: 18 residues. V dropped 2 bases and J dropped 0; count of bases not matched to a gene: 6. Germline V lookup: CDR1 MNHNY, CDR2 SVGAGI (reference sequence). The CDR3 DNA is TGTGCCAGCAGTTACGGGACAGGGGCCTTTACGAACACCGGGGAGCTGTTTTTT. It codes for CASSYGTGAFTNTGELFF.

Only a few counts were recorded for this clonotype. The rearrangement uses TRBV12-3 or TRBV12-4 and TRBJ1-4; D unclear. The CDR3 sequence is 12 residues long. Trimming removed 2 bases from V and 7 bases from J, with 5 bases in between. The CDR3 loop reads CASSLLSEKLFF. The CDR3 DNA reads as TGTGCCAGCAGTTTACTCAGTGAAAAACTGTTTTTT.

This clonotype was recorded a few times. One base away lies a much larger clone, so this may be a sequencing read error. The chain links TRBV2 to TRBJ2-7; D gene unclear. This CDR3 has 11 residues. CDR1 and CDR2 (germline): SNHLY, FYNNEI. Trimming left V 6 bases short and J 3 bases short, with 6 bases between. CDR3 sequence (DNA): TGTGCCAGCAGACGCAACTACGAGCAGTACTTC. Translated: CASRRNYEQYF.

This clonotype appeared once. The V call is TRBV12-3 or TRBV12-4, the J call TRBJ1-1, with a tentative D call TRBD1 (6 bases). The CDR3 covers 14 residues. V dropped 3 bases and J dropped 1 base, with 9 bases sitting between them. CDR3 DNA: TGTGCCAGCAGTTTCGGGGGGCAGAACACTGAAGCTTTCTTT. Amino acids: CASSFGGQNTEAFF.

This clonotype was counted a few times. This chain joins TRBV9 and TRBJ2-5; 11 bases are a match to TRBD2. This CDR3 spans 16 amino acids. V lost 3 bases to trimming and J lost 5 bases; unmatched junction nucleotides: 9. Looked up from germline, CDR1 is SGDLS and CDR2 is YYNGEE. The CDR3 reads CASSADLAGGRETQYF. CDR3 in DNA: TGTGCCAGCAGCGCAGACCTAGCGGGGGGTCGGGAGACCCAGTACTTC.

This clonotype was seen a few times. V is TRBV7-2 and J is TRBJ1-5, with unresolved D. Germline V gives CDR1 SGHTA, CDR2 FQGNSA. The length of the CDR3 is 13 residues. Trimming shortened V by 9 bases and J by 1 base, and 10 bases separated the two germline ends. This CDR3 reads CASGEGSNQPQHF. In DNA form, the CDR3 reads TGTGCCAGTGGTGAGGGAAGCAATCAGCCCCAGCATTTT.

This clonotype has a count of ten or more. The genes are TRBV29-1 and TRBJ1-2; D is possibly TRBD1 (6 bases). Germline V gene data show CDR1 as SQVTM and CDR2 as ANQGSEA. V was clipped by 7 bases and J by 8 bases, with 11 bases between them. This CDR3 has 10 residues. CDR3 bases: TGCAGCGCCGAGACAGGCGGCTACACCTTC. Translation gives CSAETGGYTF.

The chain has TRBV20-1 and TRBJ2-1, with 9 nucleotides matching TRBD2. The CDR3 contains 11 residues. Germline V lookup: CDR1 DFQATT, CDR2 SNEGSKA (reference sequence). Written as DNA, the CDR3 is TGCATCGGACTAGCGTTCAATGAGCAGTTCTTC. Residues: CIGLAFNEQFF.

The V call is TRBV20-1, the J call TRBJ1-6; possible D gene TRBD1, 5 bases. Germline values: CDR1 DFQATT, CDR2 SNEGSKA (reference sequence). Trimming left V 7 bases short and J 6 bases short, with 7 bases between. The CDR3 is made up of 11 amino acids. The CDR3, as DNA: TGCAGTGTCGGGGGTAATTCACCCCTCCACTTT. It is translated as CSVGGNSPLHF.

Many counts were recorded for this clonotype. The chain combines TRBV12-3 or TRBV12-4 with TRBJ2-3; D call uncertain. The length of the CDR3 is 14 residues. The V end was cut by 3 bases, the J end by 2 bases, with 9 bases between. The CDR3 DNA follows: TGTGCCAGCAGTTTTGGGATCGCCACAGATACGCAGTATTTT. Its protein product is CASSFGIATDTQYF.

Turning to this clonotype: This may be a read error, as it is one base from a much larger clone. The rearrangement joins TRBV5-1 to TRBJ2-1; D might be TRBD2 (5 bases). Per germline, CDR1 SGHRS and CDR2 YFSETQ. The CDR3 spans 13 residues. The V and J ends lost 4 bases and 12 bases respectively, with 17 bases between them. CDR3 sequence reads: CASSPEGLGWQFF. Written as DNA, the CDR3 is TGCGCCAGCAGCCCAGAGGGTCTCGGTTGGCAGTTCTTC.

This clonotype has ten or more counts. The rearrangement links TRBV30 to TRBJ2-2; tentatively, D is TRBD1 (6 bases). In germline, CDR1 is GTSNPN, CDR2 SVGIG (reference sequence). V lost 7 bases to trimming and J lost 5 bases, with 20 bases between them. This CDR3 is 15 amino acids long. CDR3 protein: CASALGASTTGELFF. The CDR3, as DNA: TGTGCCTCCGCGTTGGGGGCTTCTACTACCGGGGAGCTGTTTTTT.

The sample holds one count of this clonotype. A read error may be the cause here, since a much bigger clone is one base away. This chain links TRBV11-2 with TRBJ1-3; D gene uncertain. The CDR3 is 15 residues long. Germline assignment: CDR1 SGHAT and CDR2 FQNNGV. The CDR3 DNA follows: TGTGCCAGCAGCCTACCCTCCTCCTCTGGAAACACCACATATTTT. Its protein is CASSLPSSSGNTTYF.

This clonotype was recorded many times. The rearrangement links TRBV30 to TRBJ1-4; D is unclear. Trimming took 1 base from V and 8 from J, leaving 5 bases between them. Germline assignment: CDR1 GTSNPN and CDR2 SVGIG (reference sequence). CDR3 length equals 11 residues. CDR3 amino acids: CAWSGMEKLFF. In nucleotides, the CDR3 is TGTGCCTGGAGTGGAATGGAAAAACTGTTTTTT.

Concerning this clonotype: A much larger clone differs from this one at a single base, so this may be a read error. This chain joins TRBV11-2 and TRBJ1-2, with 8 bases that match TRBD1. CDR3 length: 13 residues. CDR1 is SGHAT, CDR2 FQNNGV, per germline. The CDR3 coding sequence is TGTGCCAGCAGCAACCTGGGACAGGATGGCTGCACCTTC. This gives the protein CASSNLGQDGCTF.

The gene calls are TRBV9 and TRBJ2-3; 8 bases are a match to TRBD2. The CDR3 spans 15 residues. Germline loops: CDR1 SGDLS, CDR2 YYNGEE. Trimming at V came to 8 bases and at J to 5 bases, leaving 13 bases not matched to a gene. Here the CDR3 DNA reads TGTGCCAGTCAGGAAGCGGGGGTTTTTGGAGATACGCAGTATTTT. Its translation: CASQEAGVFGDTQYF.

In this sample, this clonotype turned up many times. The chain combines TRBV11-2 with TRBJ2-2, with TRBD1 matching over 8 bases. V dropped 5 bases and J dropped 3; count of bases not matched to a gene: 11. The germline V gene encodes CDR1 SGHAT and CDR2 FQNNGV. The CDR3 has 17 residues. DNA for the CDR3: TGTGCCAGCAGCGGATTCCAGGGGGCCTCGCACACCGGGGAGCTGTTTTTT. Protein: CASSGFQGASHTGELFF.